A single sample gave rise to the 31 T cell receptor beta chains below, sequenced in a study of shared clonotypes between healthy human individuals (TCRdb year 2020). To prepare the library, the immunoSEQ multiplex PCR assay was applied. In its TCRdb copy, this immuneACCESS table keeps in-frame sequences only and misses some clones. Where compared with another copy, unresolved V genes explain less than half of these, and the others have no known cause. The sample table records around 530,000 clones; roughly four fifths of these occur just once. Of the sample, about 11% falls within the top ten clones. The sequenced material came from PBMCs. These receptor sequences come from a woman between 35 and 50 years old in good health. Some clones in this sample may be carry-over from other donors' samples.

CDR3 sequence (DNA): TGTGCCAGCAGCTTAGGAGGGGGCGGCACCGGGGAGCTGTTTTTT. Residues: CASSLGGGGTGELFF. The rearrangement uses TRBV11-2 and TRBJ2-2; TRBD1 matches 7 bases. Germline V gene sequence: CDR1 SGHAT, CDR2 FQNNGV. The CDR3 is 15 residues long. With 1 base clipped from V and 4 bases from J, the junction kept 3 bases outside the gene matches.

This clone appeared a single time. The chain joins TRBV19 to TRBJ2-3, with no clear D. The CDR3 contains 14 residues. The germline V gene encodes CDR1 LNHDA and CDR2 SQIVND (reference sequence). V was cut by 5 bases and J by 2 bases, with 11 bases left in between. The chain's CDR3 is CASSPQRDTDTQYF. As DNA, the CDR3 is TGTGCCAGTAGTCCCCAAAGAGACACAGATACGCAGTATTTT.

The chain employs TRBV4-1 and TRBJ2-7; D is possibly TRBD2 (6 bases). Germline assignment: CDR1 MGHRA and CDR2 YSYEKL. The CDR3 runs 15 residues. The V end was cut by 4 bases, the J end by 4 bases, with 17 bases between. Here the CDR3 reads CASSLFLAGSYEQYF. CDR3 DNA: TGCGCCAGCAGCCTATTCTTGGCGGGATCATACGAGCAGTACTTC.

The chain recombines TRBV5-6 with TRBJ1-4, with 9 bases aligning to TRBD1. The CDR3 is 14 residues long. V trimming: 4 bases; J trimming: 5 bases; junction bases outside the gene matches: 3. Germline CDR1 is SGHDT and CDR2 is YYEEEE. CDR3 coding DNA: TGTGCCAGCAGCAGACAGGGGGGCAATGAAAAACTGTTTTTT. Amino acid sequence: CASSRQGGNEKLFF.

The rearrangement joins TRBV6-6 to TRBJ2-5; possibly TRBD2 for D (5 bases). V was clipped by 5 bases and J by 3 bases, with 13 bases between them. CDR3 size: 14 residues. Germline CDR1 reads MNHNY; CDR2 reads SVGAGI (reference sequence). The CDR3 reads CASSRVSAEETQYF. The CDR3 DNA is TGTGCCAGCAGTCGGGTCTCAGCGGAAGAGACCCAGTACTTC.

The J gene is TRBJ2-5, the V gene TRBV15; 7 nucleotides align to TRBD2. V gave up 0 bases and J gave up 3 bases; unmatched junction bases: 4. CDR1 LNHNV and CDR2 YYDKDF come from the germline V gene (reference sequence). This CDR3 region has 15 residues. CDR3 loop: CATSRDSGGEETQYF. CDR3 DNA sequence: TGTGCCACCAGCAGAGATTCGGGAGGCGAAGAGACCCAGTACTTC.

This chain links TRBV25-1 with TRBJ1-4; D may be TRBD1 (5 bases). The V end was cut by 10 bases, the J end by 3 bases, with 18 bases between. The CDR3 spans 15 residues. Germline V gene sequence: CDR1 MGHDK, CDR2 SYGVNS. DNA of the CDR3: TGTGCCACCTCCGACCCGCGGACATCTAATGAAAAACTGTTTTTT. Amino acids: CATSDPRTSNEKLFF.

This clone was found a few times. The rearrangement uses TRBV10-2 and TRBJ2-7; TRBD2 matches 7 bases. The CDR3 length is 15 residues. Germline CDR1 and CDR2: WSHSY and SAAADI. V lost 3 bases and J lost 2; bases outside the gene matches: 7. CDR3 DNA: TGCGCCAGCAGTGACCCCGCGGGAGCTACCTACGAGCAGTACTTC. This encodes CASSDPAGATYEQYF.

V is TRBV2 and J is TRBJ2-1; TRBD2 matches at 8 bases. Germline V gene data show CDR1 as SNHLY and CDR2 as FYNNEI. Losses at the gene ends were 10 bases for V and 6 bases for J; bases not matched to a gene: 8. The CDR3 totals 13 residues. This CDR3 reads CATGRASVNEQFF. In nucleotides, the CDR3 is TGTGCCACCGGGAGGGCCTCGGTCAATGAGCAGTTCTTC. Filled out from reference TRBV2 and TRBJ2-1, the complete variable domain reads EPEVTQTPSHQVTQMGQEVILRCVPISNHLYFYWYRQILGQKVEFLVSFYNNEISEKSEIFDDQFSVERPDGSNFTLKIRSTKLEDSAMYFCATGRASVNEQFFGPGTRLTVL.

The rearrangement joins TRBV2 to TRBJ2-7; no firm D call. The CDR3 runs 14 residues. CDR1 is SNHLY and CDR2 is FYNNEI in the germline V gene. The ends were cut back, 4 bases at V and 2 bases at J, with 12 bases in the middle. The CDR3 DNA reads TGTGCCAGCAGTGTGACTCCACGCGCCTACGAGCAGTACTTC. Encoded protein: CASSVTPRAYEQYF.

The gene calls are TRBV7-2 and TRBJ2-5, with a tentative D call TRBD2 (6 bases). Germline-derived CDR1 and CDR2 are SGHTA and FQGNSA. The ends were cut back, 5 bases at V and 5 bases at J, with 15 bases in the middle. This CDR3 is built from 14 residues. CDR3 in DNA: TGTGCCAGCAGCCCCAGGACTATTCTCGAGACCCAGTACTTC. It codes for CASSPRTILETQYF.

The chain recombines TRBV19 with TRBJ1-6; a possible D gene is TRBD1 (5 bases). The CDR3 sequence is 14 residues long. Germline CDR1 reads LNHDA; CDR2 reads SQIVND (reference sequence). The germline V and J ends were trimmed by 7 bases and 5 bases, with 12 bases remaining between them. The CDR3 sequence is CASKWSGDNSPLHF. CDR3 nucleotide sequence: TGTGCCAGTAAATGGTCGGGGGATAATTCACCCCTCCACTTT.

The chain combines TRBV30 with TRBJ2-6; D remains unclear. CDR1 is GTSNPN and CDR2 is SVGIG in the germline V gene (reference sequence). The CDR3 spans 13 residues. V lost 6 bases, J lost 4 bases, and 10 bases lay in between. This chain's CDR3 is CACDQAGANVLTF. In nucleotides, the CDR3 is TGTGCCTGTGACCAAGCCGGGGCCAACGTCCTGACTTTC.

With respect to this clone: This may stem from a read error, because a much larger clone lies one nucleotide away. The V call is TRBV27, the J call TRBJ2-1; D gene ambiguous. V lost 3 bases, J lost 7 bases, and 7 bases lay in between. CDR3 length equals 12 residues. Germline V gene sequence: CDR1 MNHEY, CDR2 SMNVEV (reference sequence). The CDR3, as DNA: TGTGCCAGCAGTTTTGGTGGGAATGAGCAGTTCTTC. It translates to CASSFGGNEQFF.

The chain uses TRBV6-5 and TRBJ1-3; D unclear. The germline gives CDR1 MNHEY, CDR2 SVGAGI. The CDR3 is 11 amino acids. Trimming left V 4 bases short and J 6 bases short, with 4 bases between. CDR3 nucleotide sequence: TGTGCCAGCAGTTCGGTAAACACCATATATTTT. Amino acids: CASSSVNTIYF.

The rearrangement links TRBV14 to TRBJ1-1; no clear D gene. The CDR3 has 13 residues. V lost 6 bases to trimming and J lost 5 bases, with 13 bases between them. Per germline, CDR1 SGHDN and CDR2 FVKESK. The CDR3 nucleotides read TGTGCCAGCAGTCCCTTTTGGTTGACTGAAGCTTTCTTT. Its protein is CASSPFWLTEAFF.

The chain is built from TRBV5-4 and TRBJ1-2; D is ambiguous. This CDR3 has 13 amino acids. Germline V CDR1 and CDR2: SGHNT, YYREEE (reference sequence). Trimming cost V 0 bases and J 8 bases, with 11 bases left between them. CDR3 loop: CASSLAAGGGYTF. CDR3 coding DNA: TGTGCCAGCAGCTTGGCCGCGGGCGGAGGCTACACCTTC.

The V gene is TRBV30, the J gene TRBJ2-1; 15 bases are shared with TRBD2. The CDR3 spans 18 residues. In germline, CDR1 is GTSNPN, CDR2 SVGIG (reference sequence). The junction had 12 bases not matched to a gene; V was cut back by 0 bases and J by 9 bases. CDR3 sequence reads: CAWSVRAGLAGGKREQFF. The DNA for the CDR3 is TGTGCCTGGAGTGTACGTGCGGGACTAGCGGGAGGAAAACGTGAGCAGTTCTTC. Based on the CDR3 plus reference TRBV30 and TRBJ2-1, the full variable domain is SQTIHQWPATLVQPVGSPLSLECTVEGTSNPNLYWYRQAAGRGLQLLFYSVGIGQISSEVPQNLSASRPQDRQFILSSKKLLLSDSGFYLCAWSVRAGLAGGKREQFFGPGTRLTVL.

This clone was recorded only once. The V and J genes are TRBV29-1 and TRBJ1-5; maybe TRBD1 (6 bases). There are 13 residues in the CDR3. Germline V gives CDR1 SQVTM, CDR2 ANQGSEA. Trimming removed 4 bases from V and 5 bases from J, with 12 bases in between. CDR3 in amino acids: CSVGDIEDQPQHF. The CDR3 DNA follows: TGCAGCGTTGGGGACATTGAAGATCAGCCCCAGCATTTT.

The chain couples TRBV19 to TRBJ1-1; TRBD1 matches 8 bases. Germline loops: CDR1 LNHDA, CDR2 SQIVND (reference sequence). This CDR3 is 14 amino acids long. The ends lost 3 bases at V and 5 bases at J; junction bases unmatched: 5. The CDR3 DNA is TGTGCCAGTAGTATTTCAGGGGGCTGGACTGAAGCTTTCTTT. Translating it yields CASSISGGWTEAFF.

The chain is built from TRBV28 and TRBJ1-5; D is unresolved. Trimming shortened V by 7 bases and J by 7 bases, and 17 bases separated the two germline ends. This CDR3 is 14 amino acids long. Per germline, CDR1 MDHEN and CDR2 SYDVKM. CDR3 bases: TGTGCCAGCACCGGCGCGGGAGTTGGACAGCCCCAGCATTTT. This encodes CASTGAGVGQPQHF.

This clone was counted between two and nine times. V is TRBV6-6 and J is TRBJ2-5; a weak D match, TRBD1 (5 bases). The J call is uncertain, as TRBJ2-7 better fits the DNA end. The CDR3 covers 14 residues. Germline V gene sequence: CDR1 MNHNY, CDR2 SVGAGI (reference sequence). The CDR3 loop is CASTRQGWGYEQYF. In DNA, the CDR3 is TGTGCCAGCACAAGGCAGGGTTGGGGCTACGAGCAGTACTTC.

The V and J genes are TRBV7-3 and TRBJ1-2; 8 positions agree with TRBD1. Looked up from germline, CDR1 is SGHTA and CDR2 is FQGTGA. After removal of 3 bases from V and 6 bases from J, the junction contained 12 bases not matched to a gene. The CDR3 runs to 16 residues. The CDR3 DNA reads TGTGCCAGCAGCTTTGAACCGGACAGGGAGGGCGATGGCTACACCTTC. It encodes CASSFEPDREGDGYTF.

The chain recombines TRBV30 with TRBJ1-3; D unclear. Trimming cost V 1 base and J 4 bases, with 17 bases left between them. The CDR3 is made up of 16 amino acids. The V gene's germline CDR1 is GTSNPN and CDR2 SVGIG (reference sequence). CDR3 coding DNA: TGTGCCTGGAGTGACCTCGGGGTCTTGGTAGGAAACACCATATATTTT. Translating gives CAWSDLGVLVGNTIYF.

The chain recombines TRBV10-3 with TRBJ1-6; tentative D call: TRBD1 (5 bases). V lost 6 bases and J 11 bases, leaving 17 bases between the germline ends. This CDR3 has 14 residues. Germline V gives CDR1 ENHRY, CDR2 SYGVKD. As DNA, the CDR3 is TGTGCCATCAGGGAAGGGGAACGGGGGACACCCCTCCACTTT. The encoded protein is CAIREGERGTPLHF.

This clone was counted a few times. The chain combines TRBV6-5 with TRBJ2-7; D call uncertain. V was clipped by 3 bases and J by 1 base, with 4 bases between them. The CDR3 has 12 amino acids. Germline loops: CDR1 MNHEY, CDR2 SVGAGI. CDR3 sequence (DNA): TGTGCCAGCAGTTATAGTTCCTACGAGCAGTACTTC. This encodes CASSYSSYEQYF.

The chain is built from TRBV4-2 and TRBJ1-1; 11 bases fit TRBD1. This CDR3 is 15 amino acids long. The germline V gene encodes CDR1 LGHNA and CDR2 YNFKEQ. With V trimmed by 5 bases and J by 6 bases, 8 bases remained unmatched. CDR3: CASSLFGTGGSEAFF. As DNA, the CDR3 is TGTGCCAGCAGCTTATTCGGGACAGGGGGTTCTGAAGCTTTCTTT.

The V call is TRBV28, the J call TRBJ1-2, with a weak D call TRBD1 (5 bases). The CDR3 totals 14 residues. V lost 5 bases and J 2 bases, leaving 12 bases between the germline ends. Germline CDR1 is MDHEN and CDR2 is SYDVKM. CDR3 in amino acids: CASSRFQGNYGYTF. CDR3 DNA sequence: TGTGCCAGCAGTCGCTTCCAGGGAAACTATGGCTACACCTTC.

CDR3 nucleotides: TGCGCCAGCAGTGGAGAGTACCAAGAGACCCAGTACTTC. Its protein product is CASSGEYQETQYF. V and J are TRBV10-2 and TRBJ2-5; D is uncertain. Germline CDR1 and CDR2: WSHSY and SAAADI. V dropped 4 bases and J dropped 0 bases, with 6 bases sitting between them. The CDR3 is 13 residues long.

This clone was detected only a few times. This chain uses TRBV5-1 with TRBJ2-1, with 10 nucleotides matching TRBD2. Trimming cost V 3 bases and J 0 bases; bases outside gene matches: 6. This CDR3 comprises 17 residues. The germline gives CDR1 SGHRS, CDR2 YFSETQ. CDR3 nucleotide sequence: TGCGCCAGCAGCTCGGAGGCTAGCGGGAGCTCCTACAATGAGCAGTTCTTC. Amino acid sequence: CASSSEASGSSYNEQFF. The entire variable domain, with the rest obtained from reference TRBV5-1 and TRBJ2-1, is as follows: KAGVTQTPRYLIKTRGQQVTLSCSPISGHRSVSWYQQTPGQGLQFLFEYFSETQRNKGNFPGRFSGRQFSNSRSEMNVSTLELGDSALYLCASSSEASGSSYNEQFFGPGTRLTVL.

On this clone: One end of the junction fails to match germline, which may point to a read error. The V call is TRBV28, the J call TRBJ2-1, with D unresolved. Germline CDR1 MDHEN, CDR2 SYDVKM. There are 12 residues in the CDR3. In DNA, the CDR3 is TGTGCCAGCAGTTTTCTTGACTCTGAGCATATCTTC. This codes for CASSFLDSEHIF.